The 29 T cell receptor beta chains given below trace back to one sample, sequenced in a study of shared clonotypes between healthy human individuals. Only in-frame clones appear in the TCRdb table, and some are missing; sequencing was by immunoSEQ multiplex PCR. This table holds roughly 2.5 million clones, 90% to 95% found once. The source material was naive CD4+ T cells sorted from blood. Subset in this sample: CD45RA+ positively selected. The source is a man aged 18 to 35 in good health.

The rearrangement uses TRBV6-5 and TRBJ1-6; no reliable D call. V lost 5 bases and J 7 bases, leaving 9 bases between the germline ends. The CDR3 runs to 13 residues. The V gene's germline CDR1 is MNHEY and CDR2 SVGAGI. CDR3 residues: CASSAAENSPLHF. As DNA, the CDR3 is TGTGCCAGCAGTGCAGCAGAGAATTCACCCCTCCACTTT.

A note on this clone: Other DNA sequences in the same sample also yield this CDR3. The rearrangement joins TRBV5-1 to TRBJ1-2; weak D call: TRBD1 (5 bases). The CDR3 contains 13 residues. Looked up from germline, CDR1 is SGHRS and CDR2 is YFSETQ. With 3 bases removed from V and 5 bases from J, the gap between germline ends came to 11 bases. The CDR3 region has the DNA TGCGCCAGCAGCTCTCAGGGAGGATATGGCTACACCTTC. Translating it yields CASSSQGGYGYTF. The variable domain in full, with the rest retrieved from reference TRBV5-1 and TRBJ1-2, is KAGVTQTPRYLIKTRGQQVTLSCSPISGHRSVSWYQQTPGQGLQFLFEYFSETQRNKGNFPGRFSGRQFSNSRSEMNVSTLELGDSALYLCASSSQGGYGYTFGSGTRLTVV.

The chain has TRBV10-2 and TRBJ1-1; the match to TRBD1 covers 9 bases. This CDR3 region has 12 residues. V trimming: 9 bases; J trimming: 3 bases; junction bases outside the gene matches: 2. Germline assignment: CDR1 WSHSY and CDR2 SAAADI. The CDR3 reads CASRTGDTEAFF. The CDR3 coding sequence is TGCGCCAGTCGGACAGGGGACACTGAAGCTTTCTTT.

This chain uses TRBV18 with TRBJ2-1; a possible D gene is TRBD2 (6 bases). The CDR3 spans 14 residues. In germline, CDR1 is KGHSH, CDR2 LQKENI. The germline V and J ends were trimmed by 0 bases and 16 bases, with 19 bases remaining between them. Here the CDR3 reads CASSPPGLAGPSFF. As DNA, the CDR3 is TGTGCCAGCTCACCACCGGGGCTCGCGGGGCCCTCATTCTTC.

The chain combines TRBV19 with TRBJ1-2, with D hard to call. Trimming took off 5 bases at V and 8 bases at J, with 15 bases between the two ends. The CDR3 loop spans 13 amino acids. Per germline, CDR1 LNHDA and CDR2 SQIVND (reference sequence). CDR3 residues: CASSEDVISGYTF. The DNA for the CDR3 is TGTGCCAGTAGTGAGGACGTAATCTCGGGCTACACCTTC.

Here the CDR3 reads CASSEVDRVGSPLHF. In DNA form, the CDR3 reads TGTGCCAGCAGTGAAGTGGACAGGGTAGGGTCACCCCTCCACTTT. The chain uses TRBV6-1 and TRBJ1-6, with 8 bases fitting TRBD1. CDR1 MNHNS and CDR2 SASEGT come from the germline V gene. V lost 1 base to trimming and J lost 10 bases; unmatched junction nucleotides: 6. This CDR3 region has 15 residues.

The chain employs TRBV10-3 and TRBJ2-3; 9 nucleotides align to TRBD2. V was pared by 1 base and J by 4 bases, with 9 bases of the junction left unmatched. The germline V gene has CDR1 ENHRY and CDR2 SYGVKD. The CDR3 has 17 residues. The CDR3 sequence: CAISEWGSGSTADTQYF. The CDR3 DNA reads TGTGCCATCAGTGAGTGGGGTAGCGGGAGTACTGCAGATACGCAGTATTTT.

The chain is built from TRBV6-5 and TRBJ1-3; D may be TRBD1 (6 bases). The CDR3 consists of 15 residues. Trimming removed 5 bases at V and 6 bases at J, with 17 bases between. Germline CDR1 MNHEY, CDR2 SVGAGI. CDR3 sequence: CASSRLSAGENTIYF. The CDR3 nucleotides are TGTGCCAGCAGTCGGCTGTCGGCAGGGGAAAACACCATATATTTT.

The chain joins TRBV19 to TRBJ1-5; D gene ambiguous. This CDR3 contains 14 residues. Germline values: CDR1 LNHDA, CDR2 SQIVND (reference sequence). Deletions cut 5 bases from V and 0 bases from J, with 8 bases between. The CDR3 DNA reads as TGTGCCAGTAGTGGCACCTATAGCAATCAGCCCCAGCATTTT. Amino acid sequence: CASSGTYSNQPQHF. Complete variable domain (other parts from reference TRBV19 and TRBJ1-5): DGGITQSPKYLFRKEGQNVTLSCEQNLNHDAMYWYRQDPGQGLRLIYYSQIVNDFQKGDIAEGYSVSREKKESFPLTVTSAQKNPTAFYLCASSGTYSNQPQHFGDGTRLSIL.

This sequence joins TRBV5-4 and TRBJ1-2, with TRBD1 matching 7 bases. Germline values: CDR1 SGHNT, CDR2 YYREEE (reference sequence). Unmatched junction bases numbered 6, after V lost 0 bases and J lost 4 bases. The CDR3 has 15 residues. The CDR3: CASSLGPGGFYGYTF. In DNA form, the CDR3 reads TGTGCCAGCAGCTTGGGTCCAGGGGGGTTCTATGGCTACACCTTC.

The chain uses TRBV29-1 and TRBJ1-1; D might be TRBD1 (5 bases). Germline loops: CDR1 SQVTM, CDR2 ANQGSEA. Trimming removed 7 bases from V and 1 base from J, with 13 bases in between. The CDR3 covers 13 residues. CDR3: CSAIRQRNTEAFF. In nucleotides, the CDR3 is TGCAGCGCCATACGACAGAGGAACACTGAAGCTTTCTTT.

This clone was observed a single time. The chain recombines TRBV6-7 with TRBJ2-7; D may correspond to TRBD1 or TRBD2 (5 bases each). TRBV6-7 belongs to the ORF category, with a function that is uncertain. V lost 10 bases and J lost 7, with 20 bases in between. The CDR3 runs 13 residues. The chain's CDR3 is CANKPGPPREQYF. DNA of the CDR3: TGTGCCAACAAACCGGGACCCCCTAGGGAGCAGTACTTC.

V gene TRBV19 combines with J gene TRBJ2-7; D possibly corresponds to TRBD1 (6 bases). This CDR3 spans 13 amino acids. Germline V CDR1 and CDR2: LNHDA, SQIVND (reference sequence). V lost 8 bases and J lost 3, with 14 bases in between. The CDR3 sequence is CASSQGILYEQYF. The CDR3 DNA sequence: TGTGCCAGTTCCCAGGGGATCCTCTACGAGCAGTACTTC.

In its sample, this clone was seen once. This sequence joins TRBV7-9 and TRBJ2-6; no clear D. This CDR3 comprises 15 residues. Trimming shortened V by 3 bases and J by 0 bases, and 6 bases separated the two germline ends. The germline gives CDR1 SEHNR, CDR2 FQNEAQ (reference sequence). The CDR3 protein is CASSLDLSGANVLTF. DNA of the CDR3: TGTGCCAGCAGCTTGGACCTCTCTGGGGCCAACGTCCTGACTTTC.

Comments on this clone: Other DNA sequences in the sample encode the same CDR3. The V call is TRBV30, the J call TRBJ2-4, with 9 bases lining up with TRBD2. V was clipped by 1 base and J by 11 bases; unmatched bases: 3. The V gene's germline CDR1 is GTSNPN and CDR2 SVGIG (reference sequence). This CDR3 is 12 amino acids long. The CDR3 spells CAWSGRGGVQYF. The CDR3 nucleotides read TGTGCCTGGAGTGGGCGGGGGGGGGTTCAGTACTTC.

The chain couples TRBV4-3 to TRBJ2-6; 7 nucleotides line up with TRBD1. The length of the CDR3 is 18 residues. The ends lost 1 base at V and 0 bases at J; junction bases unmatched: 6. Germline V gene sequence: CDR1 LGHNA, CDR2 YSLEER. This chain's CDR3 is CASSQGQGRLSGANVLTF. CDR3 DNA sequence: TGCGCCAGCAGCCAAGGACAGGGAAGACTCTCTGGGGCCAACGTCCTGACTTTC.

The rearrangement joins TRBV10-1 to TRBJ2-7; 10 positions match TRBD2. Germline V gives CDR1 WNHNN, CDR2 SYGVQD (reference sequence). This CDR3 is built from 19 residues. V shed 1 base and J 1 base; nucleotides not matched to a gene: 13. The CDR3 nucleotides read TGCGCCAGCAGTGAGTTCGACCTAGCGGGAGAAGGGCCTTCCTACGAGCAGTACTTC. Translating it yields CASSEFDLAGEGPSYEQYF.

The chain has TRBV5-1 and TRBJ2-5; 9 nucleotides align to TRBD1. The CDR3 is 16 amino acids. From germline, CDR1 is SGHRS and CDR2 YFSETQ. Germline trimming cut 3 bases from V and 5 bases from J; bases unmatched to any gene: 11. The CDR3 nucleotides read TGCGCCAGCAGCTCCTGGGGACAGGGCATAGGGGAGACCCAGTACTTC. Encoded protein: CASSSWGQGIGETQYF. The full variable domain, with the rest looked up from reference TRBV5-1 and TRBJ2-5, is KAGVTQTPRYLIKTRGQQVTLSCSPISGHRSVSWYQQTPGQGLQFLFEYFSETQRNKGNFPGRFSGRQFSNSRSEMNVSTLELGDSALYLCASSSWGQGIGETQYFGPGTRLLVL.

CDR3 loop: CASSWRQPQHF. The DNA for the CDR3 is TGTGCCAGCAGTTGGAGACAGCCCCAGCATTTT. V gene TRBV28 combines with J gene TRBJ1-5, with no clear D. The CDR3 runs 11 residues. Germline V lookup: CDR1 MDHEN, CDR2 SYDVKM. V lost 4 bases and J 7 bases, leaving 5 bases between the germline ends.

The V and J genes are TRBV10-1 and TRBJ1-5; the D is unclear. The germline V gene encodes CDR1 WNHNN and CDR2 SYGVQD (reference sequence). Trimming left V 6 bases short and J 3 bases short, with 6 bases between. CDR3 size: 12 residues. The CDR3 DNA is TGCGCCAGCAGAACACACAATCAGCCCCAGCATTTT. It yields the protein CASRTHNQPQHF.

This clone was counted between two and nine times. The gene calls are TRBV30 and TRBJ1-4; D not resolved. Germline V gene lookup returns CDR1 GTSNPN and CDR2 SVGIG (reference sequence). The CDR3 contains 14 residues. The V and J ends lost 8 bases and 0 bases respectively, with 13 bases between them. This CDR3 reads CARGYDTTNEKLFF. CDR3 bases: TGTGCCCGTGGTTACGACACAACTAATGAAAAACTGTTTTTT.

The chain links TRBV19 to TRBJ2-7; a weak D match, TRBD2 (5 bases). This CDR3 region has 13 residues. Per germline, CDR1 LNHDA and CDR2 SQIVND (reference sequence). The germline V and J ends were trimmed by 5 bases and 2 bases, with 10 bases remaining between them. The CDR3 coding sequence is TGTGCCAGTAGTGTCGGGGAAGCCTACGAGCAGTACTTC. Amino acids: CASSVGEAYEQYF.

J is TRBJ1-1 and V is TRBV6-6, with TRBD1 matching 9 bases. V lost 2 bases to trimming and J lost 8 bases; unmatched junction nucleotides: 6. CDR1 MNHNY and CDR2 SVGAGI come from the germline V gene (reference sequence). This CDR3 region has 14 residues. CDR3 sequence reads: CASSYPTGQGEAFF. Written as DNA, the CDR3 is TGTGCCAGCAGTTACCCCACCGGACAGGGGGAAGCTTTCTTT.

The J gene is TRBJ2-3, the V gene TRBV6-5; 7 bases align to TRBD2. This CDR3 is 15 amino acids long. Germline V lookup: CDR1 MNHEY, CDR2 SVGAGI. V shed 8 bases and J 3 bases; nucleotides not matched to a gene: 11. CDR3 sequence reads: CASSATWTRTDTQYF. DNA for the CDR3: TGTGCCAGCTCCGCAACCTGGACTAGGACAGATACGCAGTATTTT.

The gene calls are TRBV5-6 and TRBJ1-1; tentatively, D is TRBD1 (6 bases). Trimming took 2 bases from V and 5 from J, leaving 16 bases between them. The CDR3 is 15 amino acids. Per the germline V gene, CDR1 is SGHDT and CDR2 is YYEEEE. The DNA for the CDR3 is TGTGCCAGCAGCTTACCCCAGGGGAAGGGGACTGAAGCTTTCTTT. It translates to CASSLPQGKGTEAFF. Looking up the rest from reference TRBV5-6 and TRBJ1-1 gives the full variable domain: DAGVTQSPTHLIKTRGQQVTLRCSPKSGHDTVSWYQQALGQGPQFIFQYYEEEERQRGNFPDRFSGHQFPNYSSELNVNALLLGDSALYLCASSLPQGKGTEAFFGQGTRLTVV.

The chain recombines TRBV18 with TRBJ2-5; D is perhaps TRBD1 or TRBD2 (5 bases each). Germline CDR1 KGHSH, CDR2 LQKENI. V was trimmed by 1 base and J by 4 bases, leaving 10 bases between them. CDR3 length: 14 amino acids. The CDR3 DNA sequence: TGTGCCAGCTCACCACAAGGGACCGCAGAGACCCAGTACTTC. It specifies CASSPQGTAETQYF.

J is TRBJ2-1 and V is TRBV9, with 15 nucleotides matching TRBD2. V lost 2 bases, J lost 0 bases, and 3 bases stayed unmatched. Germline-derived CDR1 and CDR2 are SGDLS and YYNGEE. The CDR3 has 18 residues. The DNA of the CDR3 is TGTGCCAGCAGCGTGGGACTAGCGGGGGGTAACTCCTACAATGAGCAGTTCTTC. Its protein is CASSVGLAGGNSYNEQFF.

The chain is built from TRBV11-2 and TRBJ1-3; D uncertain. Trimming cost V 11 bases and J 0 bases, with 8 bases left between them. The CDR3 spans 12 residues. CDR1 is SGHAT and CDR2 is FQNNGV in the germline V gene. The CDR3 reads CASKASGNTIYF. In DNA form, the CDR3 reads TGTGCCTCGAAAGCCTCTGGAAACACCATATATTTT.

The J gene is TRBJ1-4, the V gene TRBV18, with D possibly matching TRBD1 (5 bases). Trimming took off 4 bases at V and 5 bases at J, with 20 bases between the two ends. CDR3 size: 17 residues. Germline V gene sequence: CDR1 KGHSH, CDR2 LQKENI. This CDR3 is CASSREPGRGINEKLFF. CDR3 nucleotides: TGTGCCAGCTCACGTGAACCGGGACGGGGGATCAATGAAAAACTGTTTTTT. Based on the CDR3 plus reference TRBV18 and TRBJ1-4, the full variable domain is NAGVMQNPRHLVRRRGQEARLRCSPMKGHSHVYWYRQLPEEGLKFMVYLQKENIIDESGMPKERFSAEFPKEGPSILRIQQVVRGDSAAYFCASSREPGRGINEKLFFGSGTQLSVL.